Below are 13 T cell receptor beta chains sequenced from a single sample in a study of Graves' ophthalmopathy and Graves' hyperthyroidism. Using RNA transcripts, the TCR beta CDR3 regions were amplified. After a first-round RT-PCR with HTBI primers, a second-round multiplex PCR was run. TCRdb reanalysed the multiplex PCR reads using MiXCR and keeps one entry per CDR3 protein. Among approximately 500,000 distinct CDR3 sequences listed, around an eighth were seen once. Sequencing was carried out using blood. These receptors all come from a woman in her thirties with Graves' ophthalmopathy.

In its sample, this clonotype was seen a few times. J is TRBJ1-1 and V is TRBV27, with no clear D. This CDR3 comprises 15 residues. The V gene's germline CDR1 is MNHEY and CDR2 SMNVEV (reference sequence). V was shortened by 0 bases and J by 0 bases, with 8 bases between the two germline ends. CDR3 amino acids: CASSLSPGLNTEAFF. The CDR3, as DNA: TGTGCCAGCAGTTTATCTCCGGGATTGAACACTGAAGCTTTCTTT.

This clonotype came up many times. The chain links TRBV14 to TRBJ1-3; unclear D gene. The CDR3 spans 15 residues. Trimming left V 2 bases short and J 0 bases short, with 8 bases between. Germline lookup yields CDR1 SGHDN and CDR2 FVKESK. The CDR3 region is CASSQQGISGNTIYF. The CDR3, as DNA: TGTGCCAGCAGCCAACAAGGGATCTCTGGAAACACCATATATTTT.

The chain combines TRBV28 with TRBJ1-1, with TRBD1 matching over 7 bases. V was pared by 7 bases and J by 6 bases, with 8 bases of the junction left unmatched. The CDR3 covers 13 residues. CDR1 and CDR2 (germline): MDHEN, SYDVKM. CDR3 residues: CASIKQGWAEAFF. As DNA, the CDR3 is TGTGCCAGCATAAAACAGGGGTGGGCTGAAGCTTTCTTT.

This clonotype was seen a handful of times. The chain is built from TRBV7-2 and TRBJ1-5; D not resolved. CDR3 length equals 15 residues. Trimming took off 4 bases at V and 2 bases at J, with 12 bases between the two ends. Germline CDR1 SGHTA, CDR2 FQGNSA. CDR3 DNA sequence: TGTGCCAGCAGCTCCGGAAGCAGCGGCAATCAGCCCCAGCATTTT. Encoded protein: CASSSGSSGNQPQHF. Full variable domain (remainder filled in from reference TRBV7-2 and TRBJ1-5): GAGVSQSPSNKVTEKGKDVELRCDPISGHTALYWYRQSLGQGLEFLIYFQGNSAPDKSGLPSDRFSAERTGGSVSTLTIQRTQQEDSAVYLCASSSGSSGNQPQHFGDGTRLSIL.

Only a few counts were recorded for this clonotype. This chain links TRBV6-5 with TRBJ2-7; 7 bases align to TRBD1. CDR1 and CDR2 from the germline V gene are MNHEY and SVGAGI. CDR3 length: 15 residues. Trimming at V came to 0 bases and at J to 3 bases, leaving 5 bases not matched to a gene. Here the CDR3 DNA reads TGTGCCAGCAGTTACTCAGGGGGCACAGACTACGAGCAGTACTTC. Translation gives CASSYSGGTDYEQYF.

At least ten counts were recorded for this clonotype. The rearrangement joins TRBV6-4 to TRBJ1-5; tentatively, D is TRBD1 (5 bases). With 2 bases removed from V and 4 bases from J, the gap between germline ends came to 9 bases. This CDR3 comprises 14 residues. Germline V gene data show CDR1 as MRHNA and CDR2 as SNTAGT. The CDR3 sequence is CASSDGTENQPQHF. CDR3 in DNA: TGTGCCAGCAGTGACGGGACGGAGAATCAGCCCCAGCATTTT.

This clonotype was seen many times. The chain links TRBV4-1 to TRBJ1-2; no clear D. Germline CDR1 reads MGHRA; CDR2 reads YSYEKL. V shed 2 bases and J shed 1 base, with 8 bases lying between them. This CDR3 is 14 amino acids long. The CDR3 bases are TGCGCCAGCAGCCAATTCACAGTTAACTATGGCTACACCTTC. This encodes CASSQFTVNYGYTF.

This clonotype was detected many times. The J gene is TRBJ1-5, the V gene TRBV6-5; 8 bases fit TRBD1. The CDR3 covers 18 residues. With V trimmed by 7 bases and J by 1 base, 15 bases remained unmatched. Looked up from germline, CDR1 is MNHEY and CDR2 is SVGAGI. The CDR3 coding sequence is TGTGCCAGCACCCGGGGGGTCATACAGGGGGGAAGCAATCAGCCCCAGCATTTT. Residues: CASTRGVIQGGSNQPQHF.

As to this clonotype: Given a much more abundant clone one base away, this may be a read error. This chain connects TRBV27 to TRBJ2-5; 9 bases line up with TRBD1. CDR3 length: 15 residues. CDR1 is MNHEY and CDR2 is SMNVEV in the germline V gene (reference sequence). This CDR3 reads CASSTGTGFQETRYF. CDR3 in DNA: TGTGCCAGCAGTACTGGGACAGGGTTCCAAGAGACCCGGTACTTC.

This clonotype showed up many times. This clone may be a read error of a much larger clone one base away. CDR3 DNA sequence: TGTGCCACCAGCAGAGGTGGCGACGAGCAGTACTTC. Translation: CATSRGGDEQYF. The V gene is TRBV15, the J gene TRBJ2-7; no reliable D call. Germline V gives CDR1 LNHNV, CDR2 YYDKDF (reference sequence). CDR3 length: 12 residues. Trimming pared 1 base from V and 5 bases from J, leaving 6 bases between.

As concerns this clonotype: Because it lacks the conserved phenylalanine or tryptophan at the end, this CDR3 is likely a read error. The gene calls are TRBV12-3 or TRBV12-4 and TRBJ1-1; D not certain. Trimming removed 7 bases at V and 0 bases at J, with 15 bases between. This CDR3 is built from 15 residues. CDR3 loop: CASTTTGIMNTEAFS. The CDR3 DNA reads TGTGCCAGCACAACGACTGGCATCATGAACACTGAAGCTTTCTCT.

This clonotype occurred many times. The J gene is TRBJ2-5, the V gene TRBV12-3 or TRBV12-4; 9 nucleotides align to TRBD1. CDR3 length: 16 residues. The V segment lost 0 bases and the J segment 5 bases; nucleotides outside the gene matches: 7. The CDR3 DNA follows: TGTGCCAGCAGTTTAGCGCAGGGGACAGGGACGGAGACCCAGTACTTC. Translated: CASSLAQGTGTETQYF.

The CDR3 reads CASSDRLADETQYF. The CDR3 DNA reads as TGTGCCAGCAGTGATCGACTAGCTGATGAGACCCAGTACTTC. V gene TRBV28 combines with J gene TRBJ2-5; 7 positions agree with TRBD2. Germline CDR1 reads MDHEN; CDR2 reads SYDVKM. Trimming cost V 5 bases and J 5 bases; bases outside gene matches: 8. The CDR3 spans 14 residues. The complete variable domain, with remaining parts taken from reference TRBV28 and TRBJ2-5, reads DVKVTQSSRYLVKRTGEKVFLECVQDMDHENMFWYRQDPGLGLRLIYFSYDVKMKEKGDIPEGYSVSREKKERFSLILESASTNQTSMYLCASSDRLADETQYFGPGTRLLVL.